These 11 T cell receptor beta chains share one sample of origin, sequenced in a study of control samples from healthy donors and cancer patients. The table came from immunoSEQ multiplex PCR; TCRdb's copy has only in-frame clones and leaves some out. The sample lists about 130,000 clones, roughly 90% occurring once. Input material: blood. The receptors here all came from a man aged 18 to 29 in good health.

The chain employs TRBV27 and TRBJ2-2; 7 bases are a match to TRBD1. The CDR3 runs to 14 residues. V lost 8 bases and J lost 2; bases outside the gene matches: 5. Looked up from germline, CDR1 is MNHEY and CDR2 is SMNVEV (reference sequence). In DNA, the CDR3 is TGTGCCAGCCTTGGACAGGCAAACACCGGGGAGCTGTTTTTT. The encoded protein is CASLGQANTGELFF.

The rearrangement joins TRBV3-1 (or the pseudogene TRBV3-2) to TRBJ2-7; no firm D call. The CDR3 is 11 amino acids. The V end lost 2 bases, the J end lost 5 bases, and 4 bases lay between the germline ends. Germline assignment: CDR1 LGHDT and CDR2 YNNKEL (reference sequence). For the CDR3, the DNA is TGTGCCAGCAGCCAAAGGAACGAGCAGTACTTC. Its translation: CASSQRNEQYF.

This clone was counted a few times. The CDR3, as DNA: TGTGCCAGCAGCCAGGGACAGGACTACAATGAGCAGTTCTTC. Its protein product is CASSQGQDYNEQFF. The chain couples TRBV6-2 or TRBV6-3 to TRBJ2-1, with 8 bases aligning to TRBD1. The junction had 4 bases not matched to a gene; V was cut back by 6 bases and J by 3 bases. Germline CDR1 reads MNHEY; CDR2 reads SVGEGT. The CDR3 contains 14 residues.

This chain uses TRBV5-1 with TRBJ2-3; the D gene is possibly TRBD1 (6 bases). Germline-derived CDR1 and CDR2 are SGHRS and YFSETQ. V dropped 4 bases and J dropped 6 bases, with 21 bases sitting between them. CDR3 length: 16 residues. CDR3 coding DNA: TGCGCCAGCAGCCCTGGCCTCAGGGGATGGCGGGATACGCAGTATTTT. It yields the protein CASSPGLRGWRDTQYF.

This chain joins TRBV7-9 and TRBJ1-1; 7 bases line up with TRBD1. This CDR3 region has 17 residues. After removal of 5 bases from V and 0 bases from J, the junction contained 12 bases not matched to a gene. Looked up from germline, CDR1 is SEHNR and CDR2 is FQNEAQ (reference sequence). The CDR3 sequence: CASSKGTDASMNTEAFF. In DNA, the CDR3 is TGTGCCAGCAGCAAAGGGACAGATGCCTCGATGAACACTGAAGCTTTCTTT.

This clone was counted between two and nine times. CDR3 amino acids: CASSETGHLGNTIYF. The CDR3 DNA is TGCGCCAGCAGTGAGACGGGACATCTTGGAAACACCATATATTTT. The chain carries TRBV10-1 and TRBJ1-3; maybe TRBD1 (6 bases). The ends were cut back, 2 bases at V and 3 bases at J, with 11 bases in the middle. The CDR3 has 15 amino acids. The germline CDR1 and CDR2 sequences are WNHNN and SYGVQD (reference sequence).

The CDR3 here is CASSQAGTVAYEQYF. The CDR3 DNA sequence: TGCGCCAGCAGCCAGGCCGGGACAGTTGCCTACGAGCAGTACTTC. This chain links TRBV4-3 with TRBJ2-7; 7 bases line up with TRBD1. This CDR3 region has 15 residues. Germline lookup yields CDR1 LGHNA and CDR2 YSLEER. V dropped 3 bases and J dropped 2; count of bases not matched to a gene: 7.

V and J are TRBV9 and TRBJ1-6; D unresolved. V shed 4 bases and J shed 6 bases, with 14 bases lying between them. Germline CDR1 is SGDLS and CDR2 is YYNGEE. This CDR3 contains 15 residues. In nucleotides, the CDR3 is TGTGCCAGCAGCCCCATGGGGTTTCCTAATTCACCCCTCCACTTT. This translates into CASSPMGFPNSPLHF.

Only one count was recorded for this clone. The chain links TRBV7-9 to TRBJ1-1; D possibly corresponds to TRBD1 (5 bases). Trimming took 5 bases from V and 1 from J, leaving 17 bases between them. This CDR3 has 16 residues. Germline-derived CDR1 and CDR2 are SEHNR and FQNEAQ (reference sequence). CDR3 region: CASSRSQESGNTEAFF. The CDR3 DNA reads TGTGCCAGCAGCCGTTCACAGGAATCGGGGAACACTGAAGCTTTCTTT.

The V call is TRBV19, the J call TRBJ2-1, with TRBD1 identical over 8 bases. Germline CDR1 and CDR2: LNHDA and SQIVND (reference sequence). V shed 5 bases and J 9 bases; nucleotides not matched to a gene: 9. The CDR3 loop spans 14 amino acids. Here the CDR3 DNA reads TGTGCCAGTAGTTGGACAGGGTCCCAAGGTGAGCAGTTCTTC. Protein sequence: CASSWTGSQGEQFF.

CDR3 region: CAISESQGLNTEAFF. The CDR3 DNA sequence: TGTGCCATCAGTGAGTCACAGGGGCTGAACACTGAAGCTTTCTTT. The gene calls are TRBV10-3 and TRBJ1-1; TRBD1 matches at 7 bases. CDR1 is ENHRY and CDR2 is SYGVKD in the germline V gene. V lost 0 bases to trimming and J lost 0 bases; unmatched junction nucleotides: 1. There are 15 residues in the CDR3.